This T cell receptor beta chain derives from a study of T-cell memory formation after mild COVID-19. Study-level findings and limits: Later expanders leaned CD4+, whereas day 15 to 85 contracting clones were balanced CD4/CD8. Contracting CD4+ clones sat mainly in CM and EM; CD8+ in EMRA.

Each CDR3 protein gets one entry after TCRdb re-called the 5' RACE reads with MiXCR. The sample yields around 300,000 distinct CDR3 sequences, roughly 8.2% seen once. The V and J ends lost 4 bases and 2 bases, in that order; junction bases with no gene match: 11. The CDR3 has 18 residues. Germline V gives CDR1 SGHRS, CDR2 YFSETQ. This clonotype was seen at least ten times. Its target is unknown. Input material: PBMCs or a T cell subset sorted from them (not recorded which). The chain carries TRBV5-1 and TRBJ2-2, with 10 nucleotides matching TRBD2. The TCR comes from a man between 18 and 35 years old who had mild COVID-19 (a few samples of this study predate the infection). Cell type and time point are not known. This chain's CDR3 is CASSLRVAGGQNTGELFF. The CDR3 DNA is TGCGCCAGCAGCCTGCGGGTAGCGGGGGGACAAAACACCGGGGAGCTGTTTTTT.